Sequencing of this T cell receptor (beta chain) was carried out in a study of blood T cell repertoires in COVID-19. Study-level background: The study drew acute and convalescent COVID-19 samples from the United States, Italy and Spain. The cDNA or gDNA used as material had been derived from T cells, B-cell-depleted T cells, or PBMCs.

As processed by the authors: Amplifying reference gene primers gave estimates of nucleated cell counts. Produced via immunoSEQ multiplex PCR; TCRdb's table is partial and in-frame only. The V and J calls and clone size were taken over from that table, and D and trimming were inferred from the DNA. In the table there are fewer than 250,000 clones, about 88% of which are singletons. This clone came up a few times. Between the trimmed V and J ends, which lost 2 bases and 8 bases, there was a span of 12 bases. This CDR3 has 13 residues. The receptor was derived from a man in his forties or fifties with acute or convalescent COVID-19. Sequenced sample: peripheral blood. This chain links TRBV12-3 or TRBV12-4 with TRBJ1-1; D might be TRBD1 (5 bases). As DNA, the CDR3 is TGTGCCAGCAGTTTAACGACAGCTCTCGAAGCTTTCTTT. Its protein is CASSLTTALEAFF.